Shown below are 17 T cell receptor beta chains from a single sample sequenced in a study of T cell responses to AZD1222 COVID-19 vaccine listed by TCRdb under 2021. The library was obtained by the immunoSEQ multiplex PCR assay. What TCRdb holds here is the immuneACCESS table cut down to in-frame rearrangements. Part of the clones is not present; checked against another copy, under half of the missing clones reflect an unresolved V gene, and the others are unexplained. Within this sample are some 200,000 clones, with 85% to 95% of them counted one time only. 3.5% to 5% of the sample is held by the ten biggest clonotypes. The time point label for this specimen denotes: baseline before first vaccination. The input for sequencing was peripheral blood, taken on day 0 of AZD1222 vaccination. These receptors all come from an adult in good health.

The rearrangement links TRBV5-1 to TRBJ2-7; 9 nucleotides agree with TRBD2. There are 15 residues in the CDR3. CDR1 and CDR2 (germline): SGHRS, YFSETQ. J was trimmed by 1 base and V by 0 bases; bases with no gene match: 2. The CDR3 sequence is CASSLETSGSYEQYF. CDR3 in DNA: TGCGCCAGCAGCTTGGAAACTAGCGGGTCCTACGAGCAGTACTTC.

V usage is TRBV6-2 or TRBV6-3 and J usage is TRBJ2-1; either TRBD1 or TRBD2 may fit D (6 bases each). The germline CDR1 and CDR2 sequences are MNHEY and SVGEGT. The V and J ends lost 3 bases and 0 bases respectively, with 12 bases between them. The CDR3 loop spans 16 amino acids. The CDR3 DNA reads as TGTGCCAGCAGTTATGGGGGGCGGAGCTCCTACAATGAGCAGTTCTTC. Its translation: CASSYGGRSSYNEQFF.

The rearrangement links TRBV6-5 to TRBJ1-3, with D perhaps matching TRBD1 (6 bases). The CDR3 sequence is 15 residues long. Looked up from germline, CDR1 is MNHEY and CDR2 is SVGAGI. Trimming took 5 bases from V and 9 from J, leaving 20 bases between them. CDR3 bases: TGTGCCAGCAGTCCTAGTCTAAACAGGGCGGCCACCATATATTTT. This codes for CASSPSLNRAATIYF.

The chain combines TRBV6-1 with TRBJ1-1; D might be TRBD1 (5 bases). CDR3 length: 15 amino acids. With 2 bases removed from V and 4 bases from J, the gap between germline ends came to 14 bases. Germline V gene sequence: CDR1 MNHNS, CDR2 SASEGT. CDR3 protein: CASSETQGVGTEAFF. CDR3 DNA sequence: TGTGCCAGCAGTGAAACCCAGGGAGTGGGCACTGAAGCTTTCTTT.

V and J are TRBV5-1 and TRBJ2-1; 9 nucleotides line up with TRBD1. CDR3 size: 15 residues. The germline V gene encodes CDR1 SGHRS and CDR2 YFSETQ. The V segment lost 3 bases and the J segment 9 bases; nucleotides outside the gene matches: 10. CDR3 in DNA: TGCGCCAGCAGCTCACAGGGGGCAGGGGGCGGTGAGCAGTTCTTC. This codes for CASSSQGAGGGEQFF. The full variable domain, its missing parts supplied by reference TRBV5-1 and TRBJ2-1, is KAGVTQTPRYLIKTRGQQVTLSCSPISGHRSVSWYQQTPGQGLQFLFEYFSETQRNKGNFPGRFSGRQFSNSRSEMNVSTLELGDSALYLCASSSQGAGGGEQFFGPGTRLTVL.

This clone appeared a few times. This sequence joins TRBV7-2 and TRBJ2-7; TRBD1 matches at 7 bases. This CDR3 contains 13 residues. The germline V gene has CDR1 SGHTA and CDR2 FQGNSA. J lost 6 bases, V lost 4 bases, and 6 bases had no gene match. The CDR3 here is CASSYYRGREQYF. The CDR3, as DNA: TGTGCCAGCAGCTACTACAGGGGACGCGAGCAGTACTTC.

The rearrangement links TRBV7-8 to TRBJ1-2; TRBD1 is a possible D gene (5 bases). The CDR3 is 15 amino acids. Germline CDR1 SGHVS, CDR2 FQNEAQ. The V gene lost 4 bases and the J gene lost 5 bases, with 17 bases spanning the gap. The CDR3 loop reads CASSSGAQLSYGYTF. The CDR3 coding sequence is TGTGCCAGCAGCTCCGGGGCCCAACTCTCATATGGCTACACCTTC.

CDR3 protein: CASSRSRGGWGSPLHF. The CDR3 DNA reads as TGTGCCAGCAGTCGTTCGAGGGGAGGTTGGGGTTCACCCCTCCACTTT. V is TRBV3-1 (or the pseudogene TRBV3-2) and J is TRBJ1-6; a weak D match, TRBD1 (5 bases). Germline V gene data show CDR1 as LGHDT and CDR2 as YNNKEL (reference sequence). The CDR3 spans 16 residues. Trimming removed 6 bases at V and 9 bases at J, with 21 bases between.

V gene TRBV19 combines with J gene TRBJ1-6, with TRBD1 matching 7 bases. CDR1 and CDR2 (germline): LNHDA, SQIVND (reference sequence). The CDR3 is 15 amino acids. J gave up 6 bases and V 6 bases, and 8 bases lay outside the gene matches. The CDR3 reads CASRSGGTVNSPLHF. The CDR3 nucleotides read TGTGCCAGTAGGTCGGGGGGGACAGTTAATTCACCCCTCCACTTT.

The CDR3 spells CASRRAHQPQHF. CDR3 sequence (DNA): TGTGCCTCCCGCCGGGCTCATCAGCCCCAGCATTTT. The J gene is TRBJ1-5, the V gene TRBV19; D uncertain. The length of the CDR3 is 12 residues. In germline, CDR1 is LNHDA, CDR2 SQIVND (reference sequence). Trimming left V 11 bases short and J 5 bases short, with 13 bases between.

This clone is a singleton in its sample. The V and J genes are TRBV11-3 and TRBJ2-5, with 8 bases that match TRBD1. Germline trimming cut 4 bases from V and 4 bases from J; bases unmatched to any gene: 5. The CDR3 length is 14 residues. Germline V gene lookup returns CDR1 SGHNT and CDR2 YENEEA. Here the CDR3 reads CASSSKTGGETQYF. The DNA for the CDR3 is TGTGCCAGCAGCTCCAAAACAGGGGGAGAGACCCAGTACTTC.

This chain joins TRBV6-5 and TRBJ1-6, with no clear D. The V gene lost 7 bases and the J gene lost 2 bases, with 12 bases spanning the gap. In germline, CDR1 is MNHEY, CDR2 SVGAGI. The CDR3 runs to 15 residues. CDR3: CASTPTLTYNSPLHF. DNA of the CDR3: TGTGCCAGCACCCCGACTCTGACCTATAATTCACCCCTCCACTTT.

This chain connects TRBV3-1 (or the pseudogene TRBV3-2) to TRBJ2-7, with TRBD1 as a possible D gene (5 bases). The V end was cut by 4 bases, the J end by 2 bases, with 15 bases between. Germline CDR1 LGHDT, CDR2 YNNKEL (reference sequence). This CDR3 contains 15 residues. The CDR3 is CASSPWTPNAYEQYF. As DNA, the CDR3 is TGTGCCAGCAGCCCCTGGACACCGAACGCCTACGAGCAGTACTTC.

The chain has TRBV29-1 and TRBJ2-7; D perhaps matches TRBD2 (6 bases). Trimming left V 3 bases short and J 2 bases short, with 11 bases between. There are 13 residues in the CDR3. CDR1 and CDR2 from the germline V gene are SQVTM and ANQGSEA. The CDR3 sequence: CSVEGRETYEQYF. For the CDR3, the DNA is TGCAGCGTTGAGGGCCGGGAGACCTACGAGCAGTACTTC.

This chain uses TRBV3-1 (or the pseudogene TRBV3-2) with TRBJ1-5, with D maybe TRBD1 (6 bases). Germline-derived CDR1 and CDR2 are LGHDT and YNNKEL (reference sequence). The CDR3 has 17 amino acids. Trimming took off 4 bases at V and 2 bases at J, with 18 bases between the two ends. CDR3 sequence reads: CASSRGGVPSGNQPQHF. The CDR3 DNA reads TGTGCCAGCAGCCGGGGGGGCGTGCCCTCGGGCAATCAGCCCCAGCATTTT.

The chain couples TRBV5-6 to TRBJ2-3; D call uncertain. The length of the CDR3 is 12 residues. The germline V gene encodes CDR1 SGHDT and CDR2 YYEEEE. Deletions cut 2 bases from V and 3 bases from J, with 4 bases between. CDR3 sequence: CASSFRTDTQYF. CDR3 coding DNA: TGTGCCAGCAGCTTTCGTACAGATACGCAGTATTTT.

V gene TRBV10-2 combines with J gene TRBJ1-1; D possibly corresponds to TRBD1 (6 bases). The CDR3 contains 12 residues. Trimming stripped 8 bases from V and 5 bases from J, with 12 bases between. Germline V gives CDR1 WSHSY, CDR2 SAAADI. The CDR3 loop is CASGQGLTEAFF. CDR3 sequence (DNA): TGCGCCAGCGGGCAGGGGTTGACTGAAGCTTTCTTT.